This T cell receptor (beta chain) was profiled in a study of T-cell reconstitution after alpha-beta-depleted transplantation in children. Unique molecular identifiers were incorporated into the prepared TCRbeta library. TCRdb reprocessed the PCR reads via MiXCR and lists one record per CDR3 protein. The sample lists a few hundred thousand distinct CDR3 sequences; approximately 30% were seen once. The sample holds a few counts of this clonotype. CDR3 length equals 16 residues. CDR1 is SGHRS and CDR2 is YFSETQ in the germline V gene. Between the trimmed V and J ends, which lost 1 base and 6 bases, there was a span of 17 bases.

The chain couples TRBV5-1 to TRBJ2-4, with a possible D match to TRBD1 (6 bases). This TCR was sampled from a boy younger than two with Wiskott-Aldrich syndrome, due to receive a stem cell transplant. This specimen consisted of PBMCs, obtained before TCRalphabeta/CD19-depleted stem cell transplant. In DNA, the CDR3 is TGCGCCAGCAGCTTGCGAGGCAGGGGTTACGGAAACATTCAGTACTTC. Its protein product is CASSLRGRGYGNIQYF.